This T cell receptor beta chain derives from a study of T cell clones after liver transplantation. The wider study: At least one year of complete immunosuppression withdrawal without enzymes over twice normal defined tolerance. Study outcomes and limitations: These preliminary findings come from unstandardized post-transplant sampling times.

The CDR3 loop spans 15 amino acids. CDR1 and CDR2 from the germline V gene are MNHEY and SVGAGI. Deletions cut 4 bases from V and 0 bases from J, with 10 bases between. This clone was seen only once. The antigen is unknown. Sequenced by immunoSEQ multiplex PCR; TCRdb stores in-frame clones only, minus some. The table includes roughly 57,000 clones, 71% detected once. Sequencing was performed on CD4+ T cells from blood, taken before liver transplant. The source is a human donor who received a liver transplant. The chain recombines TRBV6-5 with TRBJ1-3, with D possibly TRBD1 on 5 matching bases. The CDR3 sequence: CASSFPGGSGNTIYF. The CDR3 coding sequence is TGTGCCAGCAGTTTTCCCGGGGGCTCTGGAAACACCATATATTTT.